This paragraph reports one T cell receptor beta chain. No cognate antigen has been identified for it. No clone much larger than this one lies a single base away; base qualities are absent. These data originate in a study of blood T cell repertoires in COVID-19 (dated by TCRdb to 2019 to 2021). For context, the study as a whole: Samples from collaborators originated in the United States, Italy and Spain and spanned both the acute and convalescent phases of COVID-19. The material from the prospective study consisted of cDNA or gDNA derived from T cells, B-cell-depleted T cells, or PBMCs. Subjects who had been exposed to COVID-19, were actively infected with it, or had recovered from it provided the deeply sampled blood TCRbeta repertoires that made up the dataset. A freely available public database, intended as a resource for researchers studying the immune response to SARS-CoV-2, is where the repertoires were released. Samples came from the ongoing ImmuneRACE study (first 160 participants) plus 1,254 subjects from 6 global collaborators. A de-identified subject ID, COVID-19 status, age in years and sex were almost always included in the sample metadata. Where available, HLA class I and class II types were obtained from metadata supplied by the sample provider rather than from assay-based typing. General conclusions and limits of the study: Clinical and demographic metadata were provided uncurated, with the amount varying by source and participant.

TCRbeta CDR3 regions were amplified from genomic DNA by means of the immunoSEQ Assay, a bias-controlled multiplex PCR. From the authors' description of their analysis: The number of nucleated cells in each sample was estimated from the amplification of reference gene primers within the assay. Sequence reads were collapsed and filtered to measure the absolute abundance of every unique TCRbeta CDR3 rearrangement. For each sample, productive Simpson clonality was calculated as the square root of Simpson's diversity index across productive rearrangements. Here the immuneACCESS table is served through TCRdb, limited to in-frame sequences with V and J called. Missing clones are a known gap in these copies; in checked studies unresolved V genes cover under half, and the rest lacks a known reason. The D gene and trimming were derived from the DNA, and the V and J assignments and clone size from that table. The sample includes 200,000 to 250,000 clones, with approximately 81% observed a single time. The ten largest clones represent roughly 2.6% of the sample.

V is cut by 5 bases and J by 1 base, and the space between the germline ends is 27 bases. From the cysteine through the phenylalanine, the CDR3 covers 19 amino acids. The CDR3 DNA has 57 bases and is translated from base 1. The germline V gene (reference sequence) supplies CDR1 SGHNT and CDR2 YYREEE. Another Seattle source contributed samples from volunteer blood donors who had recovered from COVID-19. Whole blood was collected in K2EDTA tubes by collaborating institutions according to the institutions' own protocols. For TCRbeta analysis, collaborator samples were shipped as frozen whole blood, as isolated PBMCs, or as DNA extracted from either sample type.

Specimen: peripheral blood. The sequence came from a man in his fifties or sixties who had recovered from COVID-19. The chain links TRBV5-4 with TRBJ1-2, with no reliable assignment of the D segment. In nucleotide form, the sequence is TGTGCCAGCAGGCCGCGAAACAGCACACCCCACCTAAGTAACTATGGCTACACCTTC. Its amino acids are CASRPRNSTPHLSNYGYTF.